This TCR beta chain emerged from a study of blood T cell repertoires in COVID-19 (dated by TCRdb to the early 2020s). For context, the study as a whole: The collaborator samples originated in the United States, Italy and Spain and spanned the acute and convalescent phases of COVID-19. A freely available public database, intended as a resource for researchers studying the immune response to SARS-CoV-2, is where the repertoires were released. Samples were obtained from the ongoing ImmuneRACE study (first 160 participants) and from some 1,200 subjects provided by 6 global collaborators. Subjects who had been exposed to COVID-19, were actively infected with it, or had recovered from it provided the deeply sampled blood TCRbeta repertoires that made up the dataset. Where available, HLA class I and class II types were obtained from metadata supplied by the sample provider rather than from assay-based typing. Nearly every sample came with metadata listing a de-identified subject ID, COVID-19 status, age in years and sex. The material from the prospective study consisted of cDNA or gDNA derived from T cells, B-cell-depleted T cells, or PBMCs. The paper as a whole reports these results and caveats: Clinical and demographic metadata were provided uncurated, with the amount varying by source and participant.

Worth noting for this clone: It lacks a known antigen. Per-base qualities were not stored, and no clone one base away is much larger.

Samples from volunteer blood donors who had recovered from COVID-19 were contributed by a second Seattle source. Each collaborating institution followed its own protocols to collect whole blood in K2EDTA tubes. Collaborator samples were shipped for TCRbeta analysis as frozen whole blood, isolated PBMCs, or DNA extracted from either sample type. TCRbeta CDR3 regions were amplified from genomic DNA by means of the immunoSEQ Assay, a bias-controlled multiplex PCR. In the original analysis: The number of nucleated cells in each sample was estimated by amplification of reference gene primers within the assay. To quantify the absolute abundance of each unique TCRbeta CDR3 rearrangement, sequence reads were collapsed and filtered. For each sample, productive Simpson clonality was calculated as the square root of Simpson's diversity index over productive rearrangements. TCRdb stores this immuneACCESS table with in-frame sequences only. Part of the clones is absent; in the studies checked, under half of the shortfall reflects unresolved V genes, and no reason is known for the rest. That table is the source of V, J and clone size, and D and trimming were worked out from the DNA. The table for this sample lists 230,000 or so clones; roughly 82% of them were counted only once. The ten largest clonotypes hold around 1.5% of the sample.

Via the germline V gene (reference sequence), CDR1 is LGHDT and CDR2 YNNKEL. Relative to germline, V is 0 bases shorter and J is 8 bases shorter, with 11 bases between their ends. Including the terminal cysteine and phenylalanine, the CDR3 comprises 14 residues. CDR3 DNA only is kept here, 42 bases in frame from base 1. This TCR was sampled from a woman in her forties who had recovered from COVID-19. Recombination joined TRBV3-1 (or the pseudogene TRBV3-2) with TRBJ1-3; there is no confident call for the D gene. The specimen sequenced was peripheral blood. DNA sequence: TGTGCCAGCAGCCAAGATCTAGTGGAGGACACCATATATTTT. It translates to CASSQDLVEDTIYF.